Presented here are 22 T cell receptor beta chains from one specimen sequenced in a study of spatial heterogeneity in lung cancer. Time point noted: sample taken at primary tumor resection. Via MiXCR, TCRdb re-called the 5' RACE reads, giving one row per CDR3 protein. The repertoire includes approximately 9,000 distinct CDR3 sequences, 4% to 5.5% of them detected once, and about 27% sits in the top ten. The sample in question was PBMCs, obtained at surgery. The receptors here all came from a male donor with early-stage non-small cell lung cancer.

Regarding this clonotype: The junction differs from germline at one of its ends, possibly a read error. The V call is TRBV18, the J call TRBJ2-1, with TRBD1 as a possible D gene (6 bases). The CDR3 is 17 amino acids. Per germline, CDR1 KGHSH and CDR2 LQKENI. CDR3 coding DNA: TGTGTCAGCTCACCACGAATTGCCGGGACATTACACAATGAGCAGTTCTTC. Its translation is CVSSPRIAGTLHNEQFF.

This clonotype was observed at least ten times. The chain has TRBV7-9 and TRBJ2-7, with D possibly TRBD1 on 6 matching bases. With 3 bases removed from V and 0 bases from J, the gap between germline ends came to 12 bases. CDR1 and CDR2 from the germline V gene are SEHNR and FQNEAQ (reference sequence). The CDR3 has 15 amino acids. Here the CDR3 DNA reads TGTGCCAGCAGCTTGGTCGACAGGATCTCCTACGAGCAGTACTTC. It encodes CASSLVDRISYEQYF.

The chain joins TRBV6-2 or TRBV6-3 to TRBJ2-3; no firm D call. V was shortened by 4 bases and J by 2 bases, with 4 bases between the two germline ends. The germline gives CDR1 MNHEY, CDR2 SVGEGT. The CDR3 spans 12 residues. In DNA form, the CDR3 reads TGTGCCAGCAGTTTGCACACAGATACGCAGTATTTT. Amino acid sequence: CASSLHTDTQYF.

In its sample, this clonotype is medium-sized. This rearrangement joins TRBV28 to TRBJ2-1; D is ambiguous. The germline gives CDR1 MDHEN, CDR2 SYDVKM. The CDR3 has 14 amino acids. Trimming took off 6 bases at V and 3 bases at J, with 12 bases between the two ends. Here the CDR3 reads CASRLPGVYNEQFF. Here the CDR3 DNA reads TGTGCCAGCAGACTTCCAGGCGTCTACAATGAGCAGTTCTTC.

This clonotype is categorized as medium-sized. V gene TRBV7-9 combines with J gene TRBJ2-3; TRBD2 is a possible D gene (7 bases). The V end lost 1 base, the J end lost 4 bases, and 12 bases lay between the germline ends. The CDR3 covers 15 residues. CDR1 is SEHNR and CDR2 is FQNEAQ in the germline V gene (reference sequence). The CDR3, as DNA: TGTGCCAGCAGCTTAGACGGGGGGCCACCAGATACGCAGTATTTT. It codes for CASSLDGGPPDTQYF.

This clonotype has at least ten counts. The rearrangement joins TRBV19 to TRBJ2-2; 13 nucleotides align to TRBD2. This CDR3 has 15 amino acids. Unmatched junction bases numbered 12, after V lost 5 bases and J lost 15 bases. Germline assignment: CDR1 LNHDA and CDR2 SQIVND (reference sequence). CDR3 sequence reads: CASSPPTSGGSKVFF. CDR3 nucleotides: TGTGCCAGTAGTCCCCCGACTAGCGGGGGGTCTAAGGTGTTTTTT.

This clonotype has just a few counts. The V and J genes are TRBV28 and TRBJ1-2; weak D call: TRBD1 (5 bases). The V end was cut by 3 bases, the J end by 10 bases, with 12 bases between. The CDR3 extends over 12 amino acids. Germline V gene sequence: CDR1 MDHEN, CDR2 SYDVKM. The DNA for the CDR3 is TGTGCCAGCAGTTTGGGGGATTCTGACTACACCTTC. Its protein is CASSLGDSDYTF.

In this sample, this clonotype turned up many times. The chain employs TRBV28 and TRBJ1-2; possibly TRBD1 for D (5 bases). CDR3 length: 13 residues. Germline-derived CDR1 and CDR2 are MDHEN and SYDVKM. Trimming pared 5 bases from V and 9 bases from J, leaving 16 bases between. The CDR3 region is CASSGVWGVRYTF. CDR3 bases: TGTGCCAGCAGTGGCGTTTGGGGGGTCCGCTACACCTTC.

This clonotype came up many times. This chain links TRBV12-3 or TRBV12-4 with TRBJ2-1; 7 bases fit TRBD1. V lost 6 bases to trimming and J lost 8 bases; unmatched junction nucleotides: 13. The CDR3 loop spans 15 amino acids. The CDR3 protein is CASSSGQRNVDEQFF. The CDR3 nucleotides are TGTGCCAGCAGCTCGGGACAGAGAAACGTCGATGAGCAGTTCTTC.

This clonotype was seen at least ten times. Compared with germline, one end of the junction differs, possibly owing to a read error. The chain carries TRBV18 and TRBJ2-7; 7 bases match TRBD1. This CDR3 region has 11 residues. In germline, CDR1 is KGHSH, CDR2 LQKENI. The CDR3: CASSPVQGPIF. The CDR3 region has the DNA TGTGCCAGCTCACCAGTACAGGGGCCGATCTTC.

Here the CDR3 reads CASSPGETGELFF. Here the CDR3 DNA reads TGTGCCAGCAGCCCCGGGGAAACCGGGGAGCTGTTTTTT. The rearrangement uses TRBV7-9 and TRBJ2-2; TRBD2 might be the D (5 bases). The V gene's germline CDR1 is SEHNR and CDR2 FQNEAQ (reference sequence). Trimming removed 5 bases from V and 5 bases from J, with 9 bases in between. This CDR3 has 13 amino acids.

Sample share makes this clonotype medium-sized. V gene TRBV5-5 combines with J gene TRBJ2-3; D remains unclear. The germline V gene encodes CDR1 SGHKS and CDR2 YYEKEE (reference sequence). Trimming stripped 4 bases from V and 3 bases from J, with 6 bases between. The CDR3 spans 12 residues. CDR3 in DNA: TGTGCCAGCAGCACCTCGACAGATACGCAGTATTTT. Translation gives CASSTSTDTQYF.

In this sample, this clonotype turned up many times. The genes are TRBV2 and TRBJ2-2; 8 bases map to TRBD1. Trimming cost V 5 bases and J 4 bases; bases outside gene matches: 6. Germline CDR1 and CDR2: SNHLY and FYNNEI. The CDR3 sequence is 15 residues long. This CDR3 is CASSTTGAGTGELFF. CDR3 nucleotides: TGTGCCAGCAGTACGACAGGGGCGGGCACCGGGGAGCTGTTTTTT. Drawing the rest from reference TRBV2 and TRBJ2-2, the complete variable domain is EPEVTQTPSHQVTQMGQEVILRCVPISNHLYFYWYRQILGQKVEFLVSFYNNEISEKSEIFDDQFSVERPDGSNFTLKIRSTKLEDSAMYFCASSTTGAGTGELFFGEGSRLTVL.

This clonotype appeared many times. The chain has TRBV2 and TRBJ1-4; TRBD1 matches 7 bases. Germline trimming cut 7 bases from V and 6 bases from J; bases unmatched to any gene: 8. This CDR3 spans 14 amino acids. Germline V gives CDR1 SNHLY, CDR2 FYNNEI. Here the CDR3 reads CASKTGTAYEKLFF. CDR3 sequence (DNA): TGTGCCAGCAAAACAGGGACAGCTTATGAAAAACTGTTTTTT.

This clonotype was seen at least ten times. This chain's CDR3 is CASSKAARTTYEQYV. The CDR3 DNA is TGTGCCAGCAGCAAAGCAGCCAGAACTACCTACGAGCAGTACGTC. This chain connects TRBV21-1 to TRBJ2-7. TRBV21-1 is marked as a pseudogene. The CDR3 contains 15 residues.

This clonotype was counted many times. The chain couples TRBV29-1 to TRBJ2-1; 9 bases match TRBD1. The CDR3 length is 13 residues. From germline, CDR1 is SQVTM and CDR2 ANQGSEA. J gave up 3 bases and V 4 bases, and 1 base lay outside the gene matches. CDR3 sequence reads: CSVGDRDYNEQFF. The CDR3 region has the DNA TGCAGCGTTGGGGACAGGGACTACAATGAGCAGTTCTTC.

About this clonotype: One end of the junction varies from germline; a read error may be responsible. The chain recombines TRBV6-5 with TRBJ2-7; D is perhaps TRBD1 (6 bases). CDR1 is MNHEY, CDR2 SVGAGI, per germline. The CDR3 contains 14 residues. The CDR3 DNA follows: TGTGTCAGCAGGGATGACAGGACCCCCTACGAGCAGTACTTC. Amino acids: CVSRDDRTPYEQYF.

Relative to its sample, this clonotype is medium-sized. This rearrangement joins TRBV10-3 to TRBJ2-5; unclear D gene. The CDR3 spans 13 residues. The germline V gene encodes CDR1 ENHRY and CDR2 SYGVKD. The V gene lost 10 bases and the J gene lost 1 base, with 13 bases spanning the gap. CDR3: CATVGGVQETQYF. CDR3 in DNA: TGTGCCACCGTCGGTGGGGTCCAAGAGACCCAGTACTTC.

This clonotype was picked up many times. The rearrangement links TRBV7-2 to TRBJ2-1, with D tentatively TRBD2 (5 bases). The CDR3 totals 17 residues. The V and J ends lost 5 bases and 5 bases respectively, with 22 bases between them. In germline, CDR1 is SGHTA, CDR2 FQGNSA. CDR3 protein: CASSPHVGSARDNEQFF. CDR3 DNA: TGTGCCAGCAGCCCCCACGTGGGTAGCGCCCGAGACAATGAGCAGTTCTTC.

This clonotype was counted ten times or more. The J gene is TRBJ1-1, the V gene TRBV7-9; unclear D gene. The CDR3 loop spans 14 amino acids. V shed 0 bases and J shed 2 bases, with 7 bases lying between them. CDR1 and CDR2 (germline): SEHNR, FQNEAQ (reference sequence). CDR3 region: CASSLAPGNTEAFF. DNA of the CDR3: TGTGCCAGCAGCTTAGCGCCGGGTAACACTGAAGCTTTCTTT.

This clonotype was counted at least ten times. The chain couples TRBV6-5 to TRBJ1-5; D is possibly TRBD1 (5 bases). From germline, CDR1 is MNHEY and CDR2 SVGAGI. Trimming shortened V by 4 bases and J by 3 bases, and 13 bases separated the two germline ends. The CDR3 is made up of 15 amino acids. CDR3 in amino acids: CASSSGPRDNQPQHF. The CDR3 DNA sequence: TGTGCCAGCAGTTCGGGGCCGCGTGACAATCAGCCCCAGCATTTT.

In its sample, this clonotype was seen many times. At one end, the junction sequence differs from germline, possibly due to a read error. J is TRBJ2-7 and V is TRBV5-5, with 10 bases fitting TRBD1. Germline CDR1 SGHKS, CDR2 YYEKEE (reference sequence). This CDR3 region has 13 residues. As DNA, the CDR3 is TGTGCCAGCAGCTTGGGGCTGGAGGGACAGGGGACCTTC. It yields the protein CASSLGLEGQGTF.